The 8 T cell receptor beta chains below come from one sample, sequenced in a study of blood T cell repertoires in COVID-19. Only in-frame clones appear in the TCRdb table, and some are missing; sequencing was by immunoSEQ multiplex PCR. The sample contains about 59,000 clones, roughly 85% of which appear only once. The sequencing sample was made of peripheral blood. These TCRs come from a man between 60 and 75 years old with acute or convalescent COVID-19.

The genes are TRBV11-3 and TRBJ2-1; 7 bases agree with TRBD2. Per the germline V gene, CDR1 is SGHNT and CDR2 is YENEEA. The CDR3 is made up of 14 amino acids. V was pared by 3 bases and J by 9 bases, with 8 bases of the junction left unmatched. This chain's CDR3 is CASSFELGEGEQFF. As DNA, the CDR3 is TGTGCCAGCAGCTTCGAATTAGGGGAGGGTGAGCAGTTCTTC.

This clone has just a few counts. The V gene is TRBV7-9, the J gene TRBJ1-4, with TRBD1 matching over 11 bases. The CDR3 is 15 residues long. Germline assignment: CDR1 SEHNR and CDR2 FQNEAQ (reference sequence). V dropped 6 bases and J dropped 8; count of bases not matched to a gene: 8. The CDR3 protein is CASSPSGTGGEKLFF. The CDR3 DNA reads as TGTGCCAGCAGTCCGTCCGGGACAGGGGGGGAAAAACTGTTTTTT.

V gene TRBV7-2 combines with J gene TRBJ2-7, with 7 bases fitting TRBD2. J lost 7 bases, V lost 3 bases, and 9 bases had no gene match. The CDR3 totals 14 residues. Germline-derived CDR1 and CDR2 are SGHTA and FQGNSA. Here the CDR3 reads CASSFGLGGGEQYF. The DNA for the CDR3 is TGTGCCAGCAGCTTTGGACTGGGCGGGGGAGAGCAGTACTTC.

The V gene is TRBV3-1 (or the pseudogene TRBV3-2), the J gene TRBJ2-5, with D hard to call. Germline CDR1 and CDR2: LGHDT and YNNKEL (reference sequence). The CDR3 is 13 residues long. V lost 0 bases to trimming and J lost 5 bases, with 7 bases between them. The CDR3 here is CASSQEVVETQYF. CDR3 nucleotides: TGTGCCAGCAGCCAAGAAGTAGTGGAGACCCAGTACTTC.

The chain recombines TRBV5-1 with TRBJ1-1; TRBD1 is a possible D gene (5 bases). The germline CDR1 and CDR2 sequences are SGHRS and YFSETQ. The CDR3 is 15 residues long. Deletions cut 3 bases from V and 3 bases from J, with 15 bases between. The CDR3 coding sequence is TGCGCCAGCAGCTGGGGTAGGGGTATGGACACTGAAGCTTTCTTT. Amino acids: CASSWGRGMDTEAFF.

The rearrangement links TRBV15 to TRBJ2-1; 9 bases map to TRBD2. Germline values: CDR1 LNHNV, CDR2 YYDKDF (reference sequence). The length of the CDR3 is 17 residues. J lost 2 bases, V lost 3 bases, and 8 bases had no gene match. This CDR3 reads CATSSPRLAETYNEQFF. The CDR3 DNA reads as TGTGCCACCAGCAGTCCAAGACTAGCGGAGACCTACAATGAGCAGTTCTTC.

The chain joins TRBV27 to TRBJ1-2, with 8 bases matching TRBD1. The CDR3 runs 17 residues. CDR1 and CDR2 (germline): MNHEY, SMNVEV (reference sequence). V lost 6 bases, J lost 4 bases, and 16 bases stayed unmatched. The CDR3 protein is CASRPLRGGDRSYGYTF. The DNA of the CDR3 is TGTGCCAGCAGGCCCCTACGAGGCGGGGACAGGAGCTATGGCTACACCTTC.

The rearrangement uses TRBV7-8 and TRBJ2-7, with D maybe TRBD2 (6 bases). The CDR3 sequence is 17 residues long. From germline, CDR1 is SGHVS and CDR2 FQNEAQ. V lost 1 base and J lost 2, with 18 bases in between. CDR3 sequence (DNA): TGTGCCAGCAGCTTAGGAAGATCGGCAGGGACTCCCTACGAGCAGTACTTC. Translated, it gives CASSLGRSAGTPYEQYF.